These T cell receptor beta chains were read from a single sample in a study of OX40 agonist ivuxolimab in advanced cancers. Generated by immunoSEQ multiplex PCR, the TCRdb table keeps only in-frame clones and is missing some. The sample lists around 79,000 clones; over 75% were seen once. Material: CD4+ or CD8+ T cells sorted from blood, obtained in a trial of the OX40 agonist ivuxolimab. The receptors come from an adult with an advanced solid tumor such as melanoma, head and neck, liver or kidney cancer. Each CDR3 is given with its conserved first and last residue. The D gene is left open where the match is weak. A row's size may be missing; if present it is once, few, many or a size class.

>TRBV6-6|NA|15|TRBJ2-2|TRBD2
TGTGCCAGCAGTCGGACTAGCGGACACACCGGGGAGCTGTTTTTT
CASSRTSGHTGELFF
>TRBV29-1|NA|16|TRBJ2-1|TRBD2
TGCAGCGTTGAAGGTTTTAGAGGAGCGGGAGTCAATGAGCAGTTCTTC
CSVEGFRGAGVNEQFF
>TRBV5-1|once|13|TRBJ2-7|NA
TGCGCCAGCAGCTTGGTAGGGTCCCACGAGCAGTACTTC
CASSLVGSHEQYF
>TRBV28|NA|10|TRBJ2-1|NA
TGTGCCAGGTGGGGGGCCCGGCAGTTCTTC
CARWGARQFF
>TRBV10-3|NA|17|TRBJ1-3|NA
TGTGCCATCAGGGGGGACAAATCCCTATTCTCTGGAAACACCATATATTTT
CAIRGDKSLFSGNTIYF
>TRBV5-1|NA|19|TRBJ1-1|TRBD1
TGCGCCAGCAGCCGTCCGTCTACAGGGGGAGACTTATTGAACACTGAAGCTTTCTTT
CASSRPSTGGDLLNTEAFF
>TRBV25-1|NA|15|TRBJ2-7|NA
TGTGCCAGCAGTGAATCAACGGTCCTATCCTACGAGCAGTACTTC
CASSESTVLSYEQYF
>TRBV19|NA|13|TRBJ1-1|NA
TGTGCCAGCGATGACAACATGAACACTGAAGCTTTCTTT
CASDDNMNTEAFF
>TRBV7-2|NA|16|TRBJ2-3|TRBD2
TGTGCCAGCAGCTTATGGGCGGGAGTTCTCACAGATACGCAGTATTTT
CASSLWAGVLTDTQYF
>TRBV10-1|NA|14|TRBJ1-1|NA
TGCGCCAGCAGTGAGCGACGGGGGGGCACTGAAGCTTTCTTT
CASSERRGGTEAFF
>TRBV11-2|once|15|TRBJ2-2|TRBD2
TGTGCCAGCAGCTTAGTGGGACTAGCGGGCGGGGAGCTGTTTTTT
CASSLVGLAGGELFF
>TRBV4-1|NA|15|TRBJ1-2|NA
TGCGCCAGCAGCCAAGATATTTCGACAGAATATGGCTACACCTTC
CASSQDISTEYGYTF
>TRBV7-2|NA|17|TRBJ1-4|NA
TGTGCCAGCAGCTTAGTATTCTCGAGACAGGTGCATGAAAAACTGTTTTTT
CASSLVFSRQVHEKLFF
>TRBV11-2|NA|13|TRBJ2-5|NA
TGTGCCAGCAGCTTAGGTCACGGGGAGACCCAGTACTTC
CASSLGHGETQYF
>TRBV5-1|NA|15|TRBJ2-1|NA
TGCGCCAGCAGCCCGGAGGACTCCTCCTACAATGAGCAGTTCTTC
CASSPEDSSYNEQFF
>TRBV19|NA|14|TRBJ2-5|NA
TGTGCCAGTAGGGACTCGGGGGGCGGAGAGACCCAGTACTTC
CASRDSGGGETQYF
>TRBV7-7|NA|13|TRBJ1-1|NA
TGTGCTAGCAGCGTCGACAGTTTAGCTGAAGCTTTCTTT
CASSVDSLAEAFF
>TRBV7-3|NA|14|TRBJ2-2|TRBD2
TGTGCCAGCAGACGTGGGAGGGACACCGGGGAGCTGTTTTTT
CASRRGRDTGELFF
>TRBV6-5|NA|15|TRBJ2-7|TRBD2
TGTGCCAGTGCCCAGGCTAGCGGGTTTTCCTACGAGCAGTACTTC
CASAQASGFSYEQYF
>TRBV7-6|NA|16|TRBJ2-3|TRBD2
TGTGCCAGCAGCCCAGGCCTAGCGGGAGGTACAGATACGCAGTATTTT
CASSPGLAGGTDTQYF
>TRBV4-2|NA|13|TRBJ2-1|TRBD1
TGTGCCAGCAGCCGAAACAGGGGCAATGAGCAGTTCTTC
CASSRNRGNEQFF
>TRBV6-5|few|14|TRBJ1-1|NA
TGTGCCAGCAGACCCGGGACGGGGAACACTGAAGCTTTCTTT
CASRPGTGNTEAFF
>TRBV11-3|NA|12|TRBJ2-1|TRBD1
TGTGCCAGCAGCCCGGACAGGAATGAGCAGTTCTTC
CASSPDRNEQFF
>TRBV5-1|NA|15|TRBJ2-7|TRBD2
TGCGCCAGCAGCCCGGCGGGACTAGCGGGAGTCGAGCAGTACTTC
CASSPAGLAGVEQYF